This entry concerns a single T cell receptor (beta chain). Its target is not known. The data are from a study of beta chain features in type 1 diabetes. Study background: The samples had around 98 million sorted cells examined in all.

Study results and caveats: Naive, central memory and Treg TCRB repertoires seemed to resemble each other more closely in patients than they did in healthy donors. The VDJ junctions of type 1 diabetes patients carried fewer insertions and more deletions. Patients with Type 1 diabetes showed moderately but significantly shorter TCRB CDR3s in all four CD4+ subsets.

CDR3 length equals 15 residues. The V gene's germline CDR1 is SGHNT and CDR2 YYREEE (reference sequence). The germline V and J ends were trimmed by 6 bases and 0 bases, with 14 bases remaining between them. Isolated RNA was reverse transcribed in full, so expressed TCRB transcripts were sequenced. Generated by immunoSEQ multiplex PCR, the TCRdb table keeps only in-frame clones and is missing some. The sample consists of about 150,000 clones, approximately 8.1% of them appearing once. The rearrangement links TRBV5-4 to TRBJ2-3; weak D call: TRBD2 (6 bases). This receptor was identified in a woman in her 40s with type 1 diabetes. Sequencing used central memory CD4+ T cells from blood. The DNA for the CDR3 is TGTGCCAGCACCGGCGGGGCGGGGAGCACAGATACGCAGTATTTT. Its protein product is CASTGGAGSTDTQYF.